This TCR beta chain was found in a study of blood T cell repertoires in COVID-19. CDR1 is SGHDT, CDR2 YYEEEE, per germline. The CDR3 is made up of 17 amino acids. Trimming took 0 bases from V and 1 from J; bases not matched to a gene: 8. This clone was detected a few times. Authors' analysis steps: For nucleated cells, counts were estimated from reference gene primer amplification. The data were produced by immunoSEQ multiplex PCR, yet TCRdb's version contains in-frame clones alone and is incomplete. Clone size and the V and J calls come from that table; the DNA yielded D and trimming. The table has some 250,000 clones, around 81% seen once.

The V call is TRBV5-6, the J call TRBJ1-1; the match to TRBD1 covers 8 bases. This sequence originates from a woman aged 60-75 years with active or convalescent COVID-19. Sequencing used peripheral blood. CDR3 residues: CASSLALGGQENTEAFF. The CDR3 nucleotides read TGTGCCAGCAGCTTGGCCCTTGGGGGACAGGAGAACACTGAAGCTTTCTTT. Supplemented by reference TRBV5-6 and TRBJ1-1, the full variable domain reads DAGVTQSPTHLIKTRGQQVTLRCSPKSGHDTVSWYQQALGQGPQFIFQYYEEEERQRGNFPDRFSGHQFPNYSSELNVNALLLGDSALYLCASSLALGGQENTEAFFGQGTRLTVV.